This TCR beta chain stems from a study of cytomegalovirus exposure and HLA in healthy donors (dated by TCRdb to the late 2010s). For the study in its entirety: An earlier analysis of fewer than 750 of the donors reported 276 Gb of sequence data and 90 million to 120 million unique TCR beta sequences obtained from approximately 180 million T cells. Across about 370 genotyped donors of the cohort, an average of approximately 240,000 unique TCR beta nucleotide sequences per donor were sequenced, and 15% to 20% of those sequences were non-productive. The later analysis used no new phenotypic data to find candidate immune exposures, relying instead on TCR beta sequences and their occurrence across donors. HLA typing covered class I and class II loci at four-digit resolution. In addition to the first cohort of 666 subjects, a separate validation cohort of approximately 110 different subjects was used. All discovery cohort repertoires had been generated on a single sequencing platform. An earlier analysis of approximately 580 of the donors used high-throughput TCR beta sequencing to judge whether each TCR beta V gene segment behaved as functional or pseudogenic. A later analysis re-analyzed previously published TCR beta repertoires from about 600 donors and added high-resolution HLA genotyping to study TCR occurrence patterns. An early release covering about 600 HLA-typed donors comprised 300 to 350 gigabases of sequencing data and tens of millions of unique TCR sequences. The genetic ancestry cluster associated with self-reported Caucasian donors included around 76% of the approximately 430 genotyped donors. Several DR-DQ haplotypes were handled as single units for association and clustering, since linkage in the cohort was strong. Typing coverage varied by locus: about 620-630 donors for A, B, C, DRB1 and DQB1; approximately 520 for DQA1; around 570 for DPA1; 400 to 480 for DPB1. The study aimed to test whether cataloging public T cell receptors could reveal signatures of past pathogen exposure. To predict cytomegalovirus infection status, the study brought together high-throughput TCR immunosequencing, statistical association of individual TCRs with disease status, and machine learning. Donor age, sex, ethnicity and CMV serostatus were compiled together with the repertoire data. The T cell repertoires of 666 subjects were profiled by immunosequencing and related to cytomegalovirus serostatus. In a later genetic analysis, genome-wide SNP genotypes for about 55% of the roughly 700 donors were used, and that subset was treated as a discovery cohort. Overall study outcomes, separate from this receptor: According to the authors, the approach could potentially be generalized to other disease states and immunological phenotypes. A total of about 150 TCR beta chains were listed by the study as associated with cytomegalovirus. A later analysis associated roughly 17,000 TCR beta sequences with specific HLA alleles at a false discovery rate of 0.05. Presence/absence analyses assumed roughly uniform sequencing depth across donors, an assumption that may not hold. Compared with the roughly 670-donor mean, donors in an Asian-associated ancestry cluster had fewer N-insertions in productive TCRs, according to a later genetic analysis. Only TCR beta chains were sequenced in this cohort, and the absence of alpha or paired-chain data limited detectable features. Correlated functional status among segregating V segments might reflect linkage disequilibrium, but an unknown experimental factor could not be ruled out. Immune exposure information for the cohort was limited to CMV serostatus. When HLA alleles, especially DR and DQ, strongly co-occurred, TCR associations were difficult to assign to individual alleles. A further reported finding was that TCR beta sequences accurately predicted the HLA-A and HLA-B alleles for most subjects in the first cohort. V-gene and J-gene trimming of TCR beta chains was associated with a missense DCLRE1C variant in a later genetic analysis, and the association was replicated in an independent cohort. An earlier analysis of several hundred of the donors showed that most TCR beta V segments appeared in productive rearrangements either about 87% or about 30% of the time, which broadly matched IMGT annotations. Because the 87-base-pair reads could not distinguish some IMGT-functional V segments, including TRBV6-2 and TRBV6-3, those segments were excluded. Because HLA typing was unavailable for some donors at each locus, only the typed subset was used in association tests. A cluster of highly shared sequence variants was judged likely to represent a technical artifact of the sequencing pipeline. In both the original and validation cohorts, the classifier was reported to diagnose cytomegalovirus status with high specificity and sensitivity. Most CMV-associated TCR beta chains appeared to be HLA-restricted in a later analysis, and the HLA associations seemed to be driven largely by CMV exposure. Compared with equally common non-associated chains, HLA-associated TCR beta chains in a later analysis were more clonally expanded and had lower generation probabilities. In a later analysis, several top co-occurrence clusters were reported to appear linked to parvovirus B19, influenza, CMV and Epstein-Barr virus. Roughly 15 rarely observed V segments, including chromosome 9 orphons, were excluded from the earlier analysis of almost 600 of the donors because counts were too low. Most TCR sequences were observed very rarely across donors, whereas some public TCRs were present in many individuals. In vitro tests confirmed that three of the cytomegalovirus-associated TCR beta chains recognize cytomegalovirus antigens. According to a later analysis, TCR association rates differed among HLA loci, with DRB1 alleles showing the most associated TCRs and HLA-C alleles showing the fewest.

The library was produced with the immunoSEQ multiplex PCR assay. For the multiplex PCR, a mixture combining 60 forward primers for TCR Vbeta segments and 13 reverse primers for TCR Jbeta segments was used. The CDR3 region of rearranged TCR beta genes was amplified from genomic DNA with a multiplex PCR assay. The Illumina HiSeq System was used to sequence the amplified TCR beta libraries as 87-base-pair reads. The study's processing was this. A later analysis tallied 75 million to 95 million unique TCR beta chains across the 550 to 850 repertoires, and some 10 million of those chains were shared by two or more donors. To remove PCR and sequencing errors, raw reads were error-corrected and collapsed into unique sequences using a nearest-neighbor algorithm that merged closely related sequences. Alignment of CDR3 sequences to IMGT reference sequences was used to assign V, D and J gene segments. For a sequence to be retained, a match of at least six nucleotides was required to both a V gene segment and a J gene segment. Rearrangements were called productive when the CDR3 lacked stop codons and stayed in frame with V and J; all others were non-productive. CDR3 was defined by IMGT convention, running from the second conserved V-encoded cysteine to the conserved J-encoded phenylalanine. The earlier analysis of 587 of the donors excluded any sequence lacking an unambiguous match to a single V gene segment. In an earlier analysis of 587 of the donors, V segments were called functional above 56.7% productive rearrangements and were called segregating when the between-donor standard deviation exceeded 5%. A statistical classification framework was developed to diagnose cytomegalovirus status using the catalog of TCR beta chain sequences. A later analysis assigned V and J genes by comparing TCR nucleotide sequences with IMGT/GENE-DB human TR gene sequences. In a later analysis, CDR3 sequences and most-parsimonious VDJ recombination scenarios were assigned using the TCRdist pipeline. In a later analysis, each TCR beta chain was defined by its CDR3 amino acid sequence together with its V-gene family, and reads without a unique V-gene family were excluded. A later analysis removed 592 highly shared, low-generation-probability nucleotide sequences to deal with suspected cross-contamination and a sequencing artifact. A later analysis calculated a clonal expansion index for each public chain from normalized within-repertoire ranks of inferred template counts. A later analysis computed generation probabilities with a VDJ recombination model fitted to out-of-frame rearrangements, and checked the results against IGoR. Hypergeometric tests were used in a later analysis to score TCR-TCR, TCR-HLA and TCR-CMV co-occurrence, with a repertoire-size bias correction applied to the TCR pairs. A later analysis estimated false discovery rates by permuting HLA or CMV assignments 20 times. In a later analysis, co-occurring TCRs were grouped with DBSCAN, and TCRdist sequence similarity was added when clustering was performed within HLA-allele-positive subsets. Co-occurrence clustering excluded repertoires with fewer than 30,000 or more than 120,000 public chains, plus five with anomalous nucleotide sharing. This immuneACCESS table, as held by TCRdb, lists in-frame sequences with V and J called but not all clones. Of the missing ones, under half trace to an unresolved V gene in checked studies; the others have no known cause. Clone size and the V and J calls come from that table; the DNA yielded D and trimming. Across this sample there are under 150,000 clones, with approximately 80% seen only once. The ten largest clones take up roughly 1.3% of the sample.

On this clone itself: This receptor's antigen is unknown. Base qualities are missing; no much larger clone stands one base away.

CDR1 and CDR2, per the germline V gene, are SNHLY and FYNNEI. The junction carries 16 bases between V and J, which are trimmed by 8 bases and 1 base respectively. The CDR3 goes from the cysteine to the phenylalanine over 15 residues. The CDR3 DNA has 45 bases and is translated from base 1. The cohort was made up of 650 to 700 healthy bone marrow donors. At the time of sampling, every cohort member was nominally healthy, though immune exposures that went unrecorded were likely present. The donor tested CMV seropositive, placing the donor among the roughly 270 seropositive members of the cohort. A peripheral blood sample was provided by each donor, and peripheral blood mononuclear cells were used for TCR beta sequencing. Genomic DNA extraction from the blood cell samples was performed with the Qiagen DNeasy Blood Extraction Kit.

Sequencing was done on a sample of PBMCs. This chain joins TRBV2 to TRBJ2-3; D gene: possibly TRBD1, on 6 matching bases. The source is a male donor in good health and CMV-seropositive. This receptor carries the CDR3 CASLYRDTRTDTQYF. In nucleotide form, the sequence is TGTGCCAGCCTATACCGGGACACACGCACAGATACGCAGTATTTT.